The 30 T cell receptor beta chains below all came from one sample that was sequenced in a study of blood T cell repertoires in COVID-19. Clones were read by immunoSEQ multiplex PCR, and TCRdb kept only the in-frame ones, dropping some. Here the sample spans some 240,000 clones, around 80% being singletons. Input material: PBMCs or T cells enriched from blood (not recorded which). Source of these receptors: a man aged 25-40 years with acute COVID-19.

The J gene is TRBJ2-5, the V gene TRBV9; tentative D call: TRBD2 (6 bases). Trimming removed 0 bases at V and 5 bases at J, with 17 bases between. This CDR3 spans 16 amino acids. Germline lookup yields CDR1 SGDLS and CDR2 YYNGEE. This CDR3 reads CASSVGIGGFRETQYF. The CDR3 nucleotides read TGTGCCAGCAGCGTAGGTATAGGAGGGTTCCGGGAGACCCAGTACTTC.

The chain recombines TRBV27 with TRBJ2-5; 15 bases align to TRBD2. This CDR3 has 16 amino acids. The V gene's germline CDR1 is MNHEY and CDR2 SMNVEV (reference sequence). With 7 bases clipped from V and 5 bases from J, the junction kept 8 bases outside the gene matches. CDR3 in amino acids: CASKRTSGRAWETQYF. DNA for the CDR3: TGTGCCAGCAAACGGACTAGCGGGAGGGCCTGGGAGACCCAGTACTTC.

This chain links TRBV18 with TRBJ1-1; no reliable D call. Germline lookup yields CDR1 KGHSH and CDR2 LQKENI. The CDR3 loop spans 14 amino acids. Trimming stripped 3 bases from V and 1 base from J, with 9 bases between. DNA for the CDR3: TGTGCCAGCTCACCTCTTGGAGAGAACACTGAAGCTTTCTTT. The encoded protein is CASSPLGENTEAFF.

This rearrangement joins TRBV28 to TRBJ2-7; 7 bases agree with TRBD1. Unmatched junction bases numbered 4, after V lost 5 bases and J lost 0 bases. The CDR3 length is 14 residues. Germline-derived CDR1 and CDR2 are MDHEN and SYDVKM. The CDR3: CASSPGDSSYEQYV. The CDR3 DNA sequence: TGTGCCAGCAGTCCCGGGGACAGCTCCTACGAGCAGTACGTC.

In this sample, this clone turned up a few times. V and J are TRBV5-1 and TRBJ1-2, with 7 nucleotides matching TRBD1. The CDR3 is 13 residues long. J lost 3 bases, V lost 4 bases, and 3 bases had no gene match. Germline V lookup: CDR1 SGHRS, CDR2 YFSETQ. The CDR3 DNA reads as TGCGCCAGCAGCGTGACAGGGTACTATGGCTACACCTTC. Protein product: CASSVTGYYGYTF.

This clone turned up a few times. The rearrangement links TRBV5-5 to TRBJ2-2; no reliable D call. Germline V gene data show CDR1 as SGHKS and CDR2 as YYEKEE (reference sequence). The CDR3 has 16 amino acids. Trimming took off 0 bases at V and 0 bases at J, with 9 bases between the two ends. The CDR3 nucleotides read TGTGCCAGCAGCTTGGCGGTCGGTACGAACACCGGGGAGCTGTTTTTT. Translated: CASSLAVGTNTGELFF.

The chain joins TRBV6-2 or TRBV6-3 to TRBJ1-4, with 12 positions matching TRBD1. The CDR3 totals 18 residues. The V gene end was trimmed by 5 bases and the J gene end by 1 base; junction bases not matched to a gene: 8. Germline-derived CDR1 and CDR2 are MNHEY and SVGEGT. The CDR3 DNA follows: TGTGCCAGCAGTACCGGGACAGGGGGCTCAAGAACTAATGAAAAACTGTTTTTT. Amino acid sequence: CASSTGTGGSRTNEKLFF.

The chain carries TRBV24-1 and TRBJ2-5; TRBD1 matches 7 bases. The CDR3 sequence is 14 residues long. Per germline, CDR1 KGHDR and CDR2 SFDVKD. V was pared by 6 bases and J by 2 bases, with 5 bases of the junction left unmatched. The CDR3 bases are TGTGCCACCAGTCTAGGACAGGTTCAAGAGACCCAGTACTTC. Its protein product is CATSLGQVQETQYF.

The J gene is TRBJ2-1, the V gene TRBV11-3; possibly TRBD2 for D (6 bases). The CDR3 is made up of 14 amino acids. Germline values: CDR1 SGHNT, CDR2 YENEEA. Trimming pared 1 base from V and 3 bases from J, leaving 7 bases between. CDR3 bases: TGTGCCAGCAGCTTAGGGACTAACTACAATGAGCAGTTCTTC. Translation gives CASSLGTNYNEQFF.

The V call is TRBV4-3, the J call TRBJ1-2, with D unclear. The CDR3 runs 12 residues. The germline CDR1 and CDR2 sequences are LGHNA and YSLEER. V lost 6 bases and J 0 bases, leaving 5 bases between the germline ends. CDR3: CASSRANYGYTF. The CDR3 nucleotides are TGCGCCAGCAGTCGAGCTAACTATGGCTACACCTTC.

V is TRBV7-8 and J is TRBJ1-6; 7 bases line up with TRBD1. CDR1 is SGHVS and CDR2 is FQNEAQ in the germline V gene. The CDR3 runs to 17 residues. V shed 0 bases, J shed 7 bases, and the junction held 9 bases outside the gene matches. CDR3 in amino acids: CASSLAGQFGVNSPLHF. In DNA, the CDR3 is TGTGCCAGCAGCTTAGCGGGACAGTTCGGTGTAAATTCACCCCTCCACTTT.

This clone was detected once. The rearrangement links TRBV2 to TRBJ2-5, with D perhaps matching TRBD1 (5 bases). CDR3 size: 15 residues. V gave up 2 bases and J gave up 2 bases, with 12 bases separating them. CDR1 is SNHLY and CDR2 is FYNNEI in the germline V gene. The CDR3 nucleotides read TGTGCCAGCAGTGAATGGGGCCAAGCACAAGAGACCCAGTACTTC. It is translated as CASSEWGQAQETQYF.

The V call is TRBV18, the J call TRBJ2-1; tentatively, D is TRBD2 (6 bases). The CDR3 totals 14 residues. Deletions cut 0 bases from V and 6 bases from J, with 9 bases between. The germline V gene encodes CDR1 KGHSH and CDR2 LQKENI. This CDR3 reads CASSPPMRGNEQFF. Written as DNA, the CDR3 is TGTGCCAGCTCACCACCTATGCGGGGCAATGAGCAGTTCTTC.

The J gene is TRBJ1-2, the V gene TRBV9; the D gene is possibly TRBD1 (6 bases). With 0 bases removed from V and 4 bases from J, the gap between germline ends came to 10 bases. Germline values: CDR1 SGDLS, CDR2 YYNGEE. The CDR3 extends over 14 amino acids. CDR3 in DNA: TGTGCCAGCAGCGTAGCGGACAGCCGCTATGGCTACACCTTC. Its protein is CASSVADSRYGYTF. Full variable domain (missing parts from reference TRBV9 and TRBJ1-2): DSGVTQTPKHLITATGQRVTLRCSPRSGDLSVYWYQQSLDQGLQFLIQYYNGEERAKGNILERFSAQQFPDLHSELNLSSLELGDSALYFCASSVADSRYGYTFGSGTRLTVV.

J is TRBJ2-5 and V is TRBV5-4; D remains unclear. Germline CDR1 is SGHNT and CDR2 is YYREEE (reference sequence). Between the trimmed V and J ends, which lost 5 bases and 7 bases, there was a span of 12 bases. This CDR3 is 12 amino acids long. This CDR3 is CASSPPSGTQYF. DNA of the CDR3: TGTGCCAGCAGTCCCCCATCAGGGACCCAGTACTTC.

Here the CDR3 DNA reads TGTGCCAGAGGGACTAGCGGGGGAGATACGCAGTATTTT. This codes for CARGTSGGDTQYF. The chain uses TRBV2 and TRBJ2-3, with 14 bases identical to TRBD2. V gave up 9 bases and J gave up 5 bases; unmatched junction bases: 1. Germline CDR1 reads SNHLY; CDR2 reads FYNNEI. This CDR3 has 13 amino acids.

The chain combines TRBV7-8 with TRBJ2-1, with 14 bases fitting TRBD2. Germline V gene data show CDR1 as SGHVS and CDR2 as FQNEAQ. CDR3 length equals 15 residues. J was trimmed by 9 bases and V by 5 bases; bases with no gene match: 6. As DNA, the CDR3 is TGTGCCAGCAGCCTCTCCGGGACTAGCGGGGGTGAGCAGTTCTTC. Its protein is CASSLSGTSGGEQFF.

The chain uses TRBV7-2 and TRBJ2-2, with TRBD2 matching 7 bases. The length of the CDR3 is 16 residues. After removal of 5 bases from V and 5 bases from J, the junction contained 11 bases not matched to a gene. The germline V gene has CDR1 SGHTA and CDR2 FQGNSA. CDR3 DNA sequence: TGTGCCAGCAGCCGTGTCTCGGGGAGGGGAACCGGGGAGCTGTTTTTT. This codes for CASSRVSGRGTGELFF.

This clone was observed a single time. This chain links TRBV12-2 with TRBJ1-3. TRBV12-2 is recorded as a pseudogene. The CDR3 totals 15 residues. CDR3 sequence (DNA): TGTGCAAGTCGCTTAGGAAGGAGTCCTGGAAACACCATATATTTT. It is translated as CASRLGRSPGNTIYF.

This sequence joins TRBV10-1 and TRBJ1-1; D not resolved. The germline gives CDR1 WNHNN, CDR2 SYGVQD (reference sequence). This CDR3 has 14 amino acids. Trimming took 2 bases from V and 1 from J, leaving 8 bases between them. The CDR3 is CASSEIQPNTEAFF. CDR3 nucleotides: TGCGCCAGCAGTGAGATACAGCCGAACACTGAAGCTTTCTTT.

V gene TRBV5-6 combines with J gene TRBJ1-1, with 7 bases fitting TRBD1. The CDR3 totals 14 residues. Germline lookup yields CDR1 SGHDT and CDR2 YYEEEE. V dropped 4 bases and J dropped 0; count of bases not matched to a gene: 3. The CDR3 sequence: CASSRTGVNTEAFF. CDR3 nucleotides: TGTGCCAGCAGCCGGACAGGAGTGAACACTGAAGCTTTCTTT. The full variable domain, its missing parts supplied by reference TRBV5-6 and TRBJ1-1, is DAGVTQSPTHLIKTRGQQVTLRCSPKSGHDTVSWYQQALGQGPQFIFQYYEEEERQRGNFPDRFSGHQFPNYSSELNVNALLLGDSALYLCASSRTGVNTEAFFGQGTRLTVV.

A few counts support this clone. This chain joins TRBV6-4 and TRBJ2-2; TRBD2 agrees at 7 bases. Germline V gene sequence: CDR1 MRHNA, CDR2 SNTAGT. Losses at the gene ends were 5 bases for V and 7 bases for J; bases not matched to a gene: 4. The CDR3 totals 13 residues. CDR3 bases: TGTGCCAGCAGTCGGGGGGAGAGCGGGGAGCTGTTTTTT. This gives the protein CASSRGESGELFF.

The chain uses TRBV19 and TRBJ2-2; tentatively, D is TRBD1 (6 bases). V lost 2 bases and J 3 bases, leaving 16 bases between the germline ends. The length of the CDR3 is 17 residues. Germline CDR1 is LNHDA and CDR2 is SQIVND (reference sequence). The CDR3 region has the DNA TGTGCCAGTAGTATATCTGTAACAGGGACCTACACCGGGGAGCTGTTTTTT. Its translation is CASSISVTGTYTGELFF.

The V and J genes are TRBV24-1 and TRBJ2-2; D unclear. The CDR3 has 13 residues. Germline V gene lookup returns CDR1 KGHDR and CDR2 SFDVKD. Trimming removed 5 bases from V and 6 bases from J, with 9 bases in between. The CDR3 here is CATSGLASGELFF. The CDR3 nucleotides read TGTGCCACCAGTGGATTAGCCTCCGGGGAGCTGTTTTTT.

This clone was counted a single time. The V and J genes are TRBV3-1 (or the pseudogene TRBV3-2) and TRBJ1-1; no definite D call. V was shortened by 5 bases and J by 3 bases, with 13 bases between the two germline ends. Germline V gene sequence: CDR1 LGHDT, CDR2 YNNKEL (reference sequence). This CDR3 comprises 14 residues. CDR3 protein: CASSSHYSDTEAFF. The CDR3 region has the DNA TGTGCCAGCAGCTCCCACTACTCCGACACTGAAGCTTTCTTT.

The CDR3 DNA sequence: TGTGCCAGCTCACCTAGAGGACAGGTATATGCCGGGGAGCTGTTTTTT. Protein sequence: CASSPRGQVYAGELFF. This chain links TRBV18 with TRBJ2-2; TRBD1 matches at 7 bases. Looked up from germline, CDR1 is KGHSH and CDR2 is LQKENI. J was trimmed by 6 bases and V by 3 bases; bases with no gene match: 10. The CDR3 consists of 16 residues.

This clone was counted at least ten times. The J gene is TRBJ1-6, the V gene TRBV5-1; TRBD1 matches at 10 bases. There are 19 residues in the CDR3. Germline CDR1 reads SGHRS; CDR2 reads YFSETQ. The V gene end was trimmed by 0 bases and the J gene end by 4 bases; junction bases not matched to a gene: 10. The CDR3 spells CASSLGTGQGMGYNSPLHF. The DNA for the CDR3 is TGCGCCAGCAGCTTGGGGACGGGACAGGGGATGGGGTATAATTCACCCCTCCACTTT.

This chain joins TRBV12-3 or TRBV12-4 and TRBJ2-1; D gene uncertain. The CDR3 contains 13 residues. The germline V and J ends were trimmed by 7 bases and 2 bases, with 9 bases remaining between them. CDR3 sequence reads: CASNSNPYNEQFF. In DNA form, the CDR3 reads TGTGCCAGCAACTCGAATCCCTACAATGAGCAGTTCTTC.

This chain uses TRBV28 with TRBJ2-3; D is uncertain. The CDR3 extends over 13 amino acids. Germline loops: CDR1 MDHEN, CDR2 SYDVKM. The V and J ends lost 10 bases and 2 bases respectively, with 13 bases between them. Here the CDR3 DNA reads TGTGCCACCGTCAGGCCCCCCACAGATACGCAGTATTTT. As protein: CATVRPPTDTQYF.

CDR3: CAWSEDSLTGELFF. The CDR3 DNA follows: TGTGCCTGGAGTGAGGACTCCCTCACCGGGGAGCTGTTTTTT. The chain employs TRBV30 and TRBJ2-2; D possibly corresponds to TRBD2 (5 bases). The V end was cut by 1 base, the J end by 4 bases, with 10 bases between. The CDR3 has 14 amino acids. CDR1 and CDR2 (germline): GTSNPN, SVGIG (reference sequence). Based on the CDR3 plus reference TRBV30 and TRBJ2-2, the full variable domain is SQTIHQWPATLVQPVGSPLSLECTVEGTSNPNLYWYRQAAGRGLQLLFYSVGIGQISSEVPQNLSASRPQDRQFILSSKKLLLSDSGFYLCAWSEDSLTGELFFGEGSRLTVL.